This T cell receptor (beta chain) was identified during a study of cytomegalovirus exposure and HLA in healthy donors. Unrecorded immune exposures were likely, despite nominal health at sampling. PCR was performed using 60 Vbeta and 13 Jbeta primers. Original data processing: Approximately 11 million of some 80 million unique TCR beta chains were shared, per a later count. Profiling relied on immunoSEQ multiplex PCR, and the TCRdb table lists in-frame clones only, not all of them. V and J calls plus clone size are reproduced from that table; the DNA served to infer D and trimming. The repertoire holds approximately 150,000 clones, with roughly 79% as singletons. Findings and caveats of the study: Data from an earlier analysis indicated that most TCR beta V segments were productive either about 90% or about 30% of the time.

The CDR3 totals 18 residues. CDR1 and CDR2 from the germline V gene are SGHAT and FQDESV (reference sequence). V lost 4 bases to trimming and J lost 0 bases; unmatched junction nucleotides: 7. Comment on this clone: The antigen remains undetermined.

The chain employs TRBV11-1 and TRBJ2-3; 13 bases are shared with TRBD2. Specimen: PBMCs. This sequence was found in a woman aged 40 to 50 in good health and CMV-seropositive. The CDR3 region has the DNA TGTGCCAGCAGCTCGTGGACTAGCGGGGGAGCTAGCACAGATACGCAGTATTTT. The encoded protein is CASSSWTSGGASTDTQYF.